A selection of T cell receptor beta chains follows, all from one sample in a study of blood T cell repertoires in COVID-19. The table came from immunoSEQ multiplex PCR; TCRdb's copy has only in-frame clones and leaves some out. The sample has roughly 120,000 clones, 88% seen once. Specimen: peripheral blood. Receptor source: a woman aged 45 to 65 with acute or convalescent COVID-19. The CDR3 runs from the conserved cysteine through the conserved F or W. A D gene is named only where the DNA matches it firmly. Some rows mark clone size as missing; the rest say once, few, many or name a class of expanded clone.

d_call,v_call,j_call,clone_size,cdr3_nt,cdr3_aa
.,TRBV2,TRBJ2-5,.,TGTGCCAGCAGTCAGGACAGCATGGTGCAGACCCAGTACTTC,CASSQDSMVQTQYF
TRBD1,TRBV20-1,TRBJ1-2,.,TGCAGTGCTAGTCAAGAAGCGGGACAGGGCACAAACTATGGCTACACCTTC,CSASQEAGQGTNYGYTF
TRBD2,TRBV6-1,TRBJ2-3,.,TGTGCCAGCAGTGGACTAGCGGGAGGTCTGACAGATACGCAGTATTTT,CASSGLAGGLTDTQYF
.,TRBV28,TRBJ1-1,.,TGTGCCAGCAGATTTAGAACGGGGAATTTGAACACTGAAGCTTTCTTT,CASRFRTGNLNTEAFF
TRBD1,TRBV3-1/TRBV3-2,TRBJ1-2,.,TGTGCCAACCCATCCGGCAGGGGGTACTATGGCTACACCTTC,CANPSGRGYYGYTF
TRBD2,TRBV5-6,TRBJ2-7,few,TGTGCCAGCAGCTTGGTAGGGCTAGCGGGAGCACACAACGAGCAGTACTTC,CASSLVGLAGAHNEQYF
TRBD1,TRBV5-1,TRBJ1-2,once,TGCGCCAGCAGCTTCCCCGGACAGGGGGATGGCTACACCTTC,CASSFPGQGDGYTF
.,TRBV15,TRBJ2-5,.,TGTGCCACCAGCAGAGTTTCGGTAGAGACCCAGTACTTC,CATSRVSVETQYF
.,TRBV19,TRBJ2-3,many,TGTGCCAGTAGGCCGACTAGTCAGGATACGCAGTATTTT,CASRPTSQDTQYF
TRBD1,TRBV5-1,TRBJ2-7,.,TGCGCCAGCAACCTTGACAGGGCGGCTGGGGAGCAGTACTTC,CASNLDRAAGEQYF
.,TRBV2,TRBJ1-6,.,TGTGCCAGCAGTGAGGAGATCAATTCACCCCTCCACTTT,CASSEEINSPLHF
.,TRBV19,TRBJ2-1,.,TGTGCCAGTAGTCCGGGAAGAACAGAGTACAATGAGCAGTTCTTC,CASSPGRTEYNEQFF
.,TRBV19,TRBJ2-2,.,TGTGCCAGTAATTCGGGAAGAGGGGGATTGAACACCGGGGAGCTGTTTTTT,CASNSGRGGLNTGELFF
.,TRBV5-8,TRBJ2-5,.,TGTGCCAGCAGCTTGACTAGCTTGAAGACCCAGTACTTC,CASSLTSLKTQYF
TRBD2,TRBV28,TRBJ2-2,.,TGTGCCAGCAGTTTCGCGGGGGGCATCACCGGGGAGCTGTTTTTT,CASSFAGGITGELFF
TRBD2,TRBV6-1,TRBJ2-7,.,TGTGCCAGCAGTGATCCGTCCGGGACTAGCAACTCCTACGAGCAGTACTTC,CASSDPSGTSNSYEQYF
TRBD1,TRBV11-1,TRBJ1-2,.,TGTGCCAGCAGCTCGACAGGGGGCTTTGGTGGCTACACCTTC,CASSSTGGFGGYTF
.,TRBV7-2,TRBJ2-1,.,TGTGCCAGCAGCTCGTCGCTATTAGCCAATGAGCAGTTCTTC,CASSSSLLANEQFF
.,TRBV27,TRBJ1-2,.,TGTGCCAGCAGTTTGGACTTGACAGGAAACTATGGCTACACCTTC,CASSLDLTGNYGYTF
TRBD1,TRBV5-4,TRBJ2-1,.,TGTGCCAGCAGCTTGGAGGACAGGGACTACAATGAGCAGTTCTTC,CASSLEDRDYNEQFF
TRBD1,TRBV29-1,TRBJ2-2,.,TGCAGCGTCGTCCTCGTTGCAGGGGGCTTGAACACCGGGGAGCTGTTTTTT,CSVVLVAGGLNTGELFF
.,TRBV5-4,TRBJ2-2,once,TGTGCCAGCAGCTACTACCACCGGGAGAGCGGGGAGCTGTTTTTT,CASSYYHRESGELFF
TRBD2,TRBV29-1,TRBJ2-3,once,TGCAGCGGTCTAGCGGGGGGGTACACAGATACGCAGTATTTT,CSGLAGGYTDTQYF
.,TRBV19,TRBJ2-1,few,TGTGCCAGTAGTTCCGGGTGGCCGGTGGATGAGCAGTTCTTC,CASSSGWPVDEQFF
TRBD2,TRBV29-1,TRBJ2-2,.,TGCAGCGTTGAAGATCTAGCGGGAGGTGGGACCGGGGAGCTGTTTTTT,CSVEDLAGGGTGELFF
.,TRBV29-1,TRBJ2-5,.,TGCAGCGGGAATAGGGGAGAGACCCAGTACTTC,CSGNRGETQYF